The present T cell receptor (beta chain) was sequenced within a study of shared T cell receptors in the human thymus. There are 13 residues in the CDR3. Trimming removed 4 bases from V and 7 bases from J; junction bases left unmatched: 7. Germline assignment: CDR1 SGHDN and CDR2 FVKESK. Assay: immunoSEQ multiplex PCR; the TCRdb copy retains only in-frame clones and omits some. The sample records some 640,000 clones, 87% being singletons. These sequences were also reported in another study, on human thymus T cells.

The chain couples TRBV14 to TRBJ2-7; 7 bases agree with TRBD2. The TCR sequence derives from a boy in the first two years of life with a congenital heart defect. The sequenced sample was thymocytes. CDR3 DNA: TGTGCCAGCAGCCCCACGGGGGGTCTGGAGCAGTACTTC. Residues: CASSPTGGLEQYF.